The clone carrying this T cell receptor (beta chain) was observed once. Its antigen is undetermined. The data stem from a study of OX40 agonist ivuxolimab in advanced cancers. Turning to the study itself: An agonistic human IgG2 monoclonal antibody against OX40 (CD134) was given. Ivuxolimab, which patients received intravenously every 2 weeks, was dosed at 0.01 to 10 mg/kg. Study findings and constraints: Averaging showed that CD8+ T cells had more expanded clones than CD4+ did.

Clones were sequenced by immunoSEQ multiplex PCR, and TCRdb holds only the in-frame ones, with some missing. The table includes some 80,000 clones, around nine tenths detected once. Cycle 7 day 1, cycle 4 day 1, and baseline were the timepoints at which blood was sampled. The CDR3 is 13 residues long. Germline V gene sequence: CDR1 SNHLY, CDR2 FYNNEI. V was clipped by 7 bases and J by 2 bases; unmatched bases: 2. This sequence joins TRBV2 and TRBJ2-3, with 8 nucleotides matching TRBD1. The TCR comes from an adult with an advanced solid tumor such as melanoma, head and neck, liver or kidney cancer. Sequencing used CD4+ or CD8+ T cells sorted from blood, obtained in a trial of the OX40 agonist ivuxolimab. The CDR3 loop reads CASTGGPTDTQYF. DNA for the CDR3: TGTGCCAGCACAGGGGGCCCCACAGATACGCAGTATTTT.